The sequence of this T cell receptor (beta chain) was determined in a study of CD8 T cells in Susac syndrome. Points from the study as a whole: Individuals included in the TCR sequencing and HLA analysis were acknowledged by the study to be relatively few in number.

V was cut by 7 bases and J by 3 bases, with 15 bases left in between. This CDR3 region has 14 residues. The CD8+ and CD4+ T cells were isolated magnetically using a negative isolation approach, whereas the TEMRA cells were enriched by FACS. Reverse transcription used about 0.45 to 1 ug RNA and random hexamers. Multiplex PCR with immunoSEQ amplified the TCR beta CDR3 across 54 Vbeta and 13 Jbeta. TCRdb itself ran the immunoSEQ multiplex PCR reads through MiXCR, one entry per CDR3 protein. The table shows 120,000 or so distinct CDR3 sequences, with roughly 94% occurring only once. This clonotype was recorded once. As yet, its antigen is unknown.

This rearrangement joins TRBV12-3 or TRBV12-4 to TRBJ1-1; a possible D gene is TRBD1 (5 bases). The sequenced sample was CD4+ T cells from PBMCs. This sequence originates from a human donor with multiple sclerosis. The DNA of the CDR3 is TGTGCCAGCATTACTGGGCAGGGTTACACTGAAGCTTTCTTT. This translates into CASITGQGYTEAFF.